The TCR beta chain described here comes from a study of T cells after yellow fever vaccination. TCRdb called the 5' RACE reads again in MiXCR, with one record for every CDR3 protein. The data show about 320,000 distinct CDR3 sequences, around 4.4% seen once. General observations from the study: Post-booster samples contained most primary-vaccination clones (around 96% CD4, roughly 88% CD8).

CDR1 and CDR2 from the germline V gene are KGHDR and SFDVKD. Trimming left V 2 bases short and J 4 bases short, with 13 bases between. The CDR3 is 16 amino acids. As for this clonotype: Its antigen is still unknown.

The V gene is TRBV24-1, the J gene TRBJ1-4; D unresolved. The sequencing used PBMCs, collected 15 days after the yellow fever booster vaccination. The sequence came from a young man who received the YFV17D yellow fever vaccine. CDR3 nucleotide sequence: TGTGCCACCAGTGATTCCGTCGCGGGCGTTAATGAAAAACTGTTTTTT. Its protein product is CATSDSVAGVNEKLFF.